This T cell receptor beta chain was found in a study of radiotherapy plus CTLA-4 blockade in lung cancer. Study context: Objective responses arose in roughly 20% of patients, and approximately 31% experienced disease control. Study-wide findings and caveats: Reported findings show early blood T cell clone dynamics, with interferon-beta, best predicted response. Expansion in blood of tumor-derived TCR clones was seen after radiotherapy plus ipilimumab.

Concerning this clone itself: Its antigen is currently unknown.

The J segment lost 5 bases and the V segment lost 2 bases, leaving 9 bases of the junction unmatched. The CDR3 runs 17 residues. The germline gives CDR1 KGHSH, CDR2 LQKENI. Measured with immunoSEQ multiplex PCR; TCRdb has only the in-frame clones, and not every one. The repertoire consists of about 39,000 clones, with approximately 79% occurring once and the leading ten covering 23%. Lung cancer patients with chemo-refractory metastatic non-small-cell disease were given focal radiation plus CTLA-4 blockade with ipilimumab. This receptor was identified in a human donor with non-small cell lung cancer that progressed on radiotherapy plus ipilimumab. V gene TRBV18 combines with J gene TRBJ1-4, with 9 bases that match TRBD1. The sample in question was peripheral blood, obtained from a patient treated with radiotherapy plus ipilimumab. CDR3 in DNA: TGTGCCAGCTCACCAAGGGACAGGGCATTGTTAAATGAAAAACTGTTTTTT. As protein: CASSPRDRALLNEKLFF.